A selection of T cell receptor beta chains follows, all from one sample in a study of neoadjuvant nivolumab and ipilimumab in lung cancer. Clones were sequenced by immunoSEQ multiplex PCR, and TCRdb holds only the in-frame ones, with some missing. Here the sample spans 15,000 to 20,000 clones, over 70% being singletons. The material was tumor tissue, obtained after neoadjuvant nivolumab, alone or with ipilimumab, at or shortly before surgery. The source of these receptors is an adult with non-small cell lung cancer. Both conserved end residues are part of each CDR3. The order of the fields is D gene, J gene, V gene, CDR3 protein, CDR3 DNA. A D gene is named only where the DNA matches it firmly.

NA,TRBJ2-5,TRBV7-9,CATGGVETQYF,TGTGCCACAGGAGGGGTGGAGACCCAGTACTTC
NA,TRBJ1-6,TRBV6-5,CASSYSMGGNSPLHF,TGTGCCAGCAGTTACTCGATGGGTGGCAATTCACCCCTCCACTTT
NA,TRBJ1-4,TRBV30,CAWRGWAPNEKLFF,TGTGCCTGGAGGGGGTGGGCCCCCAATGAAAAACTGTTTTTT
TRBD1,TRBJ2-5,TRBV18,CASSPPGGAETQYF,TGTGCCAGCTCACCACCAGGGGGCGCTGAGACCCAGTACTTC
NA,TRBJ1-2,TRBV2,CASSVHRDPRAYGYTF,TGTGCCAGCAGCGTTCACCGGGATCCCAGAGCCTATGGCTACACCTTC
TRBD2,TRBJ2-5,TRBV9,CASSVGPSGGLYQETQYF,TGTGCCAGCAGCGTAGGTCCTAGCGGGGGTCTGTACCAAGAGACCCAGTACTTC
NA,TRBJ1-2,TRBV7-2,CASSPAGAMGGYTF,TGTGCCAGCAGCCCCGCGGGGGCCATGGGGGGCTACACCTTC
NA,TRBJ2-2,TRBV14,CASSQVPTGELFF,TGTGCCAGCAGCCAAGTACCTACCGGGGAGCTGTTTTTT
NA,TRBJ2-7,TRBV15,CATSRGTHSYEQYF,TGTGCCACCAGCAGAGGCACGCACTCCTACGAGCAGTACTTC
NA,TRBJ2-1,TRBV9,CASSVVRGEQFF,TGTGCCAGCAGCGTAGTACGGGGTGAGCAGTTCTTC